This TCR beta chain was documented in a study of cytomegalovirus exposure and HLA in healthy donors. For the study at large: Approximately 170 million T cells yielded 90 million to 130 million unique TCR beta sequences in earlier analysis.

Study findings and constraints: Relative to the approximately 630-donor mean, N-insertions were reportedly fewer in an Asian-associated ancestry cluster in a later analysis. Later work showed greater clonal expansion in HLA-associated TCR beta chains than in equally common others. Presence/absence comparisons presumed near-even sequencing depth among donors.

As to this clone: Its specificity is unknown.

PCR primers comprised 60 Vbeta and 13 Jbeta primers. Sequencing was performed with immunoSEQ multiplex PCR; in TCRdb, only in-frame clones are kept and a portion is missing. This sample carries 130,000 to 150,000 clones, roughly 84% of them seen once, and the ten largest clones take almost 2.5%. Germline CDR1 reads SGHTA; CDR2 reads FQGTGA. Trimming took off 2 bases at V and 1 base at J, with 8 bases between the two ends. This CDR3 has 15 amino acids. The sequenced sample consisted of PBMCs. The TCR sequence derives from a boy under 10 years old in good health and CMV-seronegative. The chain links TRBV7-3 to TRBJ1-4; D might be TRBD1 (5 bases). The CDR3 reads CASSLSGQTNEKLFF. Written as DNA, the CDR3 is TGTGCCAGCAGCTTATCAGGACAAACTAATGAAAAACTGTTTTTT.